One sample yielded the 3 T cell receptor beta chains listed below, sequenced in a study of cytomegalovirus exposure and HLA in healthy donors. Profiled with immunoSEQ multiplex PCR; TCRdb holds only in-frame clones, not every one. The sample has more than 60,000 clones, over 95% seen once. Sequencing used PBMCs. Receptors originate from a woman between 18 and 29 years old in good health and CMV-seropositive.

CDR3 sequence reads: CATSRDFSLAVRETQYF. Written as DNA, the CDR3 is TGTGCCACCAGCAGAGATTTTAGCCTGGCTGTTAGGGAGACCCAGTACTTC. The rearrangement joins TRBV15 to TRBJ2-5; D remains ambiguous. The V end was cut by 0 bases, the J end by 5 bases, with 19 bases between. The CDR3 contains 17 residues. Per germline, CDR1 LNHNV and CDR2 YYDKDF (reference sequence).

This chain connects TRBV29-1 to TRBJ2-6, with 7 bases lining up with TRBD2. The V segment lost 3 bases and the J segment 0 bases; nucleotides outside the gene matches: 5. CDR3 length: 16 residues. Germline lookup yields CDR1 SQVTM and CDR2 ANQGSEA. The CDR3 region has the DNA TGCAGCGTTGACCCAGGGACTAACTCTGGGGCCAACGTCCTGACTTTC. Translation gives CSVDPGTNSGANVLTF.

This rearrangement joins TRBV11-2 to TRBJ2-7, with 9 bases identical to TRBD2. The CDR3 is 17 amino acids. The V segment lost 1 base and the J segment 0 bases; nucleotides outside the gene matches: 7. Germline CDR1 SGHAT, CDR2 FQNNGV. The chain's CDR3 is CASSLGGGRADSYEQYF. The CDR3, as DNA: TGTGCCAGCAGCTTAGGTGGCGGGAGGGCCGACTCCTACGAGCAGTACTTC.